The 12 T cell receptor beta chains below all came from one sample that was sequenced in a study of blood T cell repertoires in COVID-19. Produced via immunoSEQ multiplex PCR; TCRdb's table is partial and in-frame only. The sample consists of more than 75,000 clones, around 80% of them appearing once. The sample was peripheral blood. These receptors were taken from a man between 60 and 75 years old with acute or convalescent COVID-19.

Notes on this clone: Other DNA sequences of this sample code for an identical CDR3. The V call is TRBV5-1, the J call TRBJ2-1; 13 bases agree with TRBD2. The CDR3 spans 15 residues. The J segment lost 4 bases and the V segment lost 4 bases, leaving 2 bases of the junction unmatched. From germline, CDR1 is SGHRS and CDR2 YFSETQ. CDR3 in DNA: TGCGCCAGCAGCCGGACTAGCGGGGGTTACAATGAGCAGTTCTTC. Its protein product is CASSRTSGGYNEQFF.

The rearrangement joins TRBV9 to TRBJ1-3; tentative D call: TRBD1 (5 bases). V lost 0 bases, J lost 4 bases, and 11 bases lay in between. The CDR3 is made up of 15 amino acids. Looked up from germline, CDR1 is SGDLS and CDR2 is YYNGEE. As DNA, the CDR3 is TGTGCCAGCAGCGTAGACCCGGGGGTGGGAAACACCATATATTTT. Protein: CASSVDPGVGNTIYF. Full variable domain (rest looked up from reference TRBV9 and TRBJ1-3): DSGVTQTPKHLITATGQRVTLRCSPRSGDLSVYWYQQSLDQGLQFLIQYYNGEERAKGNILERFSAQQFPDLHSELNLSSLELGDSALYFCASSVDPGVGNTIYFGEGSWLTVV.

The chain combines TRBV11-2 with TRBJ1-4, with D possibly matching TRBD1 (6 bases). The CDR3 totals 16 residues. The V end lost 2 bases, the J end lost 3 bases, and 13 bases lay between the germline ends. The germline CDR1 and CDR2 sequences are SGHAT and FQNNGV. This CDR3 reads CASSLSRGRANEKLFF. Here the CDR3 DNA reads TGTGCCAGCAGCTTAAGTAGGGGGAGGGCTAATGAAAAACTGTTTTTT.

J is TRBJ1-6 and V is TRBV7-3; D gene unclear. V was trimmed by 5 bases and J by 7 bases, leaving 12 bases between them. The germline V gene encodes CDR1 SGHTA and CDR2 FQGTGA. The CDR3 contains 14 residues. The CDR3 bases are TGTGCCAGCAGCGTAGGACTTATCAATTCACCCCTCCACTTT. Translating gives CASSVGLINSPLHF.

DNA for the CDR3: TGTGCCAGCAGTGTGGACAGGGGGCAGGCAGATACGCAGTATTTT. It yields the protein CASSVDRGQADTQYF. The chain links TRBV2 to TRBJ2-3; 11 bases agree with TRBD1. The germline CDR1 and CDR2 sequences are SNHLY and FYNNEI. CDR3 size: 15 residues. V lost 4 bases, J lost 4 bases, and 4 bases stayed unmatched.

This rearrangement joins TRBV3-1 (or the pseudogene TRBV3-2) to TRBJ2-7, with 13 bases lining up with TRBD2. The germline V gene has CDR1 LGHDT and CDR2 YNNKEL (reference sequence). The CDR3 consists of 16 residues. With 1 base clipped from V and 2 bases from J, the junction kept 2 bases outside the gene matches. CDR3 sequence (DNA): TGTGCCAGCAGCCAAGTCGGGACTAGCGGGGCCTACGAGCAGTACTTC. It specifies CASSQVGTSGAYEQYF.

V and J are TRBV7-2 and TRBJ2-7; maybe TRBD2 (6 bases). V lost 3 bases to trimming and J lost 2 bases, with 11 bases between them. Germline CDR1 is SGHTA and CDR2 is FQGNSA. The CDR3 spans 14 residues. The CDR3 coding sequence is TGTGCCAGCAGCTTCGCGGGACCCCCCTACGAGCAGTACTTC. Protein product: CASSFAGPPYEQYF.

This clone was seen a handful of times. The chain uses TRBV2 and TRBJ1-3; D not certain. The germline CDR1 and CDR2 sequences are SNHLY and FYNNEI. Trimming took off 7 bases at V and 0 bases at J, with 4 bases between the two ends. The CDR3 is made up of 12 amino acids. The CDR3 DNA reads TGTGCCAGCATGAGCTCTGGAAACACCATATATTTT. Its protein product is CASMSSGNTIYF.

J is TRBJ1-2 and V is TRBV18; TRBD1 agrees at 7 bases. The CDR3 loop spans 17 amino acids. The V gene end was trimmed by 0 bases and the J gene end by 4 bases; junction bases not matched to a gene: 11. Per the germline V gene, CDR1 is KGHSH and CDR2 is LQKENI. Here the CDR3 reads CASSPPVAGGFGYGYTF. The CDR3 DNA follows: TGTGCCAGCTCACCACCGGTGGCAGGGGGGTTTGGCTATGGCTACACCTTC.

This clone appeared a single time. The rearrangement uses TRBV19 and TRBJ1-1, with TRBD1 matching over 8 bases. The CDR3 has 16 amino acids. Germline CDR1 LNHDA, CDR2 SQIVND (reference sequence). After removal of 0 bases from V and 1 base from J, the junction contained 4 bases not matched to a gene. The CDR3 nucleotides read TGTGCCAGTAGTATAGATAGGACAGGGCGGAACACTGAAGCTTTCTTT. It is translated as CASSIDRTGRNTEAFF.

This chain uses TRBV3-1 (or the pseudogene TRBV3-2) with TRBJ1-4; TRBD1 aligns across 7 bases. Germline V gene sequence: CDR1 LGHDT, CDR2 YNNKEL (reference sequence). V was clipped by 5 bases and J by 7 bases; unmatched bases: 10. CDR3 length: 15 residues. CDR3 amino acids: CASSYHGTESEKLFF. CDR3 in DNA: TGTGCCAGCAGCTATCATGGGACAGAAAGTGAAAAACTGTTTTTT.

The genes are TRBV5-1 and TRBJ1-5; D gene uncertain. Germline lookup yields CDR1 SGHRS and CDR2 YFSETQ. The CDR3 spans 15 residues. Trimming shortened V by 4 bases and J by 6 bases, and 17 bases separated the two germline ends. DNA of the CDR3: TGCGCCAGCAGCCCGGTCCCCGGGTTAGGTCAGCCCCAGCATTTT. Translation: CASSPVPGLGQPQHF.